A selection of T cell receptor beta chains follows, all from one sample in a study of PD-L1 blockade in urothelial cancer. The table came from immunoSEQ multiplex PCR; TCRdb's copy has only in-frame clones and leaves some out. Found here are under 40,000 clones, around 79% of them singletons; the top ten hold roughly 3.6%. This material consisted of PBMCs, taken around atezolizumab (anti-PD-L1) treatment. These receptors were collected from a man between 65 and 79 years old with urothelial cancer. CDR3s include the opening cysteine and the closing phenylalanine or tryptophan. The D gene is left open where the match is weak. Not all rows give a size; the values are once, few, many and, for expanded clones, a class.

d_gene | j_gene | v_gene | abundance | CDR3nt | CDR3aa
TRBD2 | TRBJ2-1 | TRBV19 | NA | TGTGCCAGTAGTCCTAGCGGGGGGGCACCCTACAATGAGCAGTTCTTC | CASSPSGGAPYNEQFF
NA | TRBJ1-2 | TRBV29-1 | medium-sized | TGCAGCACCTGGGCCGGCAGGGGCTATCGCTACACCTTC | CSTWAGRGYRYTF
TRBD1 | TRBJ1-4 | TRBV19 | once | TGTGCCAGTAGTATGACCGGGACAGGGAATGAAAAACTGTTTTTT | CASSMTGTGNEKLFF
TRBD1 | TRBJ1-6 | TRBV7-9 | NA | TGTGCCAGCAGCTTGGACAGGGGACGCAATTCACCCCTCCACTTT | CASSLDRGRNSPLHF
NA | TRBJ2-7 | TRBV7-2 | NA | TGTGCCAGCAGCTTAATGTCGACAAGCTCCTACGAGCAGTACTTC | CASSLMSTSSYEQYF
NA | TRBJ1-3 | TRBV6-6 | NA | TGTGCCAGCGCTGCCCCTCGCTCCAGCTCTGGAAACACCATATATTTT | CASAAPRSSSGNTIYF
NA | TRBJ2-5 | TRBV7-9 | NA | TGTGCCAGCAGTAGACAGGCAAACCAAGAGACCCAGTACTTC | CASSRQANQETQYF
TRBD1 | TRBJ2-3 | TRBV2 | NA | TGTGCCAGCAGCAGGGACAGGGCGGCGGGTACGCAGTATTTT | CASSRDRAAGTQYF
TRBD1 | TRBJ1-5 | TRBV28 | NA | TGTGCCAGCGGACAGACCAGGACAGGGGGCGGACAGCCCCAGCATTTT | CASGQTRTGGGQPQHF
TRBD1 | TRBJ2-3 | TRBV9 | NA | TGTGCCAGCAGCGTAGCAGGACAGGGCACAGATACGCAGTATTTT | CASSVAGQGTDTQYF
TRBD2 | TRBJ2-7 | TRBV5-6 | NA | TGTGCCAGCAGTATTAGCGGGACCTACGAGCAGTACTTC | CASSISGTYEQYF
NA | TRBJ1-6 | TRBV25-1 | NA | TGTGCCAGCAGTGAAGTGGAGGTTAATTCACCCCTCCACTTT | CASSEVEVNSPLHF
TRBD1 | TRBJ1-2 | TRBV19 | few | TGTGCCAGCGTTGCACCGGGACAGGTGGATGGCTACACCTTC | CASVAPGQVDGYTF
TRBD2 | TRBJ2-5 | TRBV6-1 | few | TGTGCCAGCAGTGAAGCGGCGTCTAGCGGGAGCCAAGAGACCCAGTACTTC | CASSEAASSGSQETQYF
NA | TRBJ2-7 | TRBV29-1 | NA | TGCAGCGTACAGGGAAGCTCCTACGAGCAGTACTTC | CSVQGSSYEQYF
NA | TRBJ2-6 | TRBV7-6 | NA | TGTGCCAGCAGCTCCCCGGGTGGGGCCAACGTCCTGACTTTC | CASSSPGGANVLTF
NA | TRBJ1-1 | TRBV19 | once | TGTGCCAGTAGTATGGTGGGCAGCGAAGCTTTCTTT | CASSMVGSEAFF
TRBD1 | TRBJ2-5 | TRBV11-2 | NA | TGTGCCAGCAGCGAACAGGGGCCACAAGAGACCCAGTACTTC | CASSEQGPQETQYF
TRBD1 | TRBJ2-2 | TRBV7-2 | NA | TGTGCCAGCAGCAGGACAGGGTATTTCGCGAACACCGGGGAGCTGTTTTTT | CASSRTGYFANTGELFF
NA | TRBJ2-5 | TRBV18 | once | TGTGCCAGCTCACCGGCCTTACAAGAGACCCAGTACTTC | CASSPALQETQYF
NA | TRBJ1-1 | TRBV4-3 | few | TGCGCCAGCAGCCAAGATCCGGCACGGGAATCCTTGGGCACTGAAGCTTTCTTT | CASSQDPARESLGTEAFF
TRBD2 | TRBJ2-1 | TRBV5-1 | NA | TGCGCCAGCAGCTCGGGACTACCCCCGGATGAGCAGTTCTTC | CASSSGLPPDEQFF
TRBD2 | TRBJ2-7 | TRBV28 | NA | TGTGCCAGCAGTACCGGGAGGGCCCCCTACGAGCAGTACTTC | CASSTGRAPYEQYF
NA | TRBJ2-7 | TRBV19 | NA | TGTGCCTCAGGGACCTACGAGCAGTACTTC | CASGTYEQYF
TRBD1 | TRBJ2-2 | TRBV7-2 | NA | TGTGCCAGCAGTTTCCACCCAGGGGGCCCCGACACCGGGGAGCTGTTTTTT | CASSFHPGGPDTGELFF
NA | TRBJ1-1 | TRBV9 | NA | TGTGCCAGCAGCGGCCCTCTGACAGAAAACCTTGAAGCTTTCTTT | CASSGPLTENLEAFF
NA | TRBJ2-7 | TRBV11-2 | NA | TGTGCCAGCAGCTTAGAACGGGTAAACGAGCAGTACTTC | CASSLERVNEQYF
NA | TRBJ1-1 | TRBV7-2 | NA | TGTGCCAGCAGCTTAGCATCTGGGGGGACGAACACTGAAGCTTTCTTT | CASSLASGGTNTEAFF
TRBD1 | TRBJ1-2 | TRBV4-1 | once | TGCGCCAGCAGCCAAGTGGAGGGGGACAGGGCTAGGAGAGGCTACACCTTC | CASSQVEGDRARRGYTF
TRBD2 | TRBJ2-1 | TRBV6-4 | once | TGTGCCAGCAGAAGACTAGCGGGAGGGCCGGGGTACAATGAGCAGTTCTTC | CASRRLAGGPGYNEQFF
NA | TRBJ2-1 | TRBV11-3 | NA | TGTGCCAGCAGCCCCCGCTTCGGCGGAACCTACAATGAGCAGTTCTTC | CASSPRFGGTYNEQFF
NA | TRBJ1-1 | TRBV9 | NA | TGTGCCAGCAGCCCCCAGACTCTGAACACTGAAGCTTTCTTT | CASSPQTLNTEAFF
TRBD2 | TRBJ2-5 | TRBV14 | NA | TGTGCCAGCAGCTCGCGGGGGATACAAGAGACCCAGTACTTC | CASSSRGIQETQYF
TRBD1 | TRBJ1-2 | TRBV7-2 | medium-sized | TGTGCCAGCAGCTATCCCGGGACAGTCGAGGGCTACACCTTC | CASSYPGTVEGYTF
NA | TRBJ2-7 | TRBV6-1 | NA | TGTGCCAGCACCCTGACAGGCTACTACGAGCAGTACTTC | CASTLTGYYEQYF
NA | TRBJ1-1 | TRBV29-1 | few | TGCAGCGCCCGACAGTTCCTGAACACTGAAGCTTTCTTT | CSARQFLNTEAFF
TRBD2 | TRBJ2-3 | TRBV9 | once | TGTGCCAGCAGCGTACGAGCGGGGGGTGGCGCAGATACGCAGTATTTT | CASSVRAGGGADTQYF
TRBD1 | TRBJ2-3 | TRBV15 | NA | TGTGCCACCAGCTCCCGGACAGGACAAGATACGCAGTATTTT | CATSSRTGQDTQYF
TRBD2 | TRBJ2-1 | TRBV7-2 | NA | TGTGCCAGCAGCTTAGGAACTAGCGGGAGCTTGAACAATGAGCAGTTCTTC | CASSLGTSGSLNNEQFF
TRBD1 | TRBJ1-5 | TRBV6-5 | NA | TGTGCCAGCAGGGTGGACAGGGGGCCCCATCAGCCCCAGCATTTT | CASRVDRGPHQPQHF
TRBD1 | TRBJ1-1 | TRBV4-1 | NA | TGCGCCAGCAGCCCAATTCAGGGGGGCGACGCTGAAGCTTTCTTT | CASSPIQGGDAEAFF
TRBD1 | TRBJ1-2 | TRBV5-3 | NA | TGTGCCAGAAGCTTGGAATGGGTAGGGGGCCCTTTTAACTATGGCTACACCTTC | CARSLEWVGGPFNYGYTF
NA | TRBJ1-5 | TRBV19 | NA | TGTGCCAGTCACAGGGCTCGCAATCAGCCCCAGCATTTT | CASHRARNQPQHF
TRBD2 | TRBJ2-1 | TRBV5-4 | NA | TGTGCCAGCAGCCCCGGACTAGCGGGAGAGTCTGAGCAGTTCTTC | CASSPGLAGESEQFF
NA | TRBJ2-7 | TRBV7-2 | NA | TGTGCCAGCAGCTTAGCGGGAACAGGGGGGGGCATCAAGCAGTACTTC | CASSLAGTGGGIKQYF
NA | TRBJ1-3 | TRBV5-1 | NA | TGCGCCAGCAGCAAGGGACATAACTCTGGAAACACCATATATTTT | CASSKGHNSGNTIYF